This T cell receptor (beta chain) derives from a study of blood T cell repertoires in COVID-19. Study overall: Collection of acute and convalescent COVID-19 samples took place in the United States, Italy and Spain.

Per the germline V gene, CDR1 is MDHEN and CDR2 is SYDVKM. This CDR3 comprises 13 residues. Trimming took off 10 bases at V and 4 bases at J, with 15 bases between the two ends. Sequencing used immunoSEQ multiplex PCR; TCRdb keeps in-frame clones, though not all of them. Of about 220,000 clones listed, around 84% are singletons. The sequencing input was peripheral blood. The chain couples TRBV28 to TRBJ2-3; D may be TRBD1 (5 bases). The TCR originated in a man aged 50-59 years with active or convalescent COVID-19. CDR3 region: CATQTGGSDTQYF. As DNA, the CDR3 is TGTGCCACCCAAACAGGCGGATCAGATACGCAGTATTTT.